This is a list of T cell receptor beta chains from one sample in a study of T cell changes during pregnancy in multiple sclerosis. Using immunoSEQ multiplex PCR, the repertoire was profiled, and TCRdb retains in-frame clones only, with some absent. This sample has about 77,000 clones, with about 88% found just once. Sequencing used peripheral blood, obtained before pregnancy. The receptors were gathered from a female donor with multiple sclerosis, enrolled in a pregnancy study. The conserved cysteine and the conserved F or W are not part of the CDR3 here.

j_gene: TRBJ1-1
v_gene: TRBV5-1
CDR3aa: ASSPRTGGKNTEAF

j_gene: TRBJ1-2
v_gene: TRBV28
CDR3aa: ASSLTGSYGYT

j_gene: TRBJ2-7
v_gene: TRBV19
CDR3aa: ASSINLAYEQY

j_gene: TRBJ1-1
v_gene: TRBV9
CDR3aa: ASSVDTNTEAF

j_gene: TRBJ1-5
v_gene: TRBV19
CDR3aa: ASSKTQATVQPQH

j_gene: TRBJ2-2
v_gene: TRBV2
CDR3aa: ASSEGLARGELF

j_gene: TRBJ1-2
v_gene: TRBV5-4
CDR3aa: ASSQTGTYGYT

j_gene: TRBJ2-6
v_gene: TRBV27
CDR3aa: ASSLTPLAHGANVLT

j_gene: TRBJ2-2
v_gene: TRBV6-6
CDR3aa: ASSSKERGGHGELF

j_gene: TRBJ2-7
v_gene: TRBV5-1
CDR3aa: ASSSSNYEQY

j_gene: TRBJ1-6
v_gene: TRBV6-6
CDR3aa: ASSYGTGDPPLH

j_gene: TRBJ2-1
v_gene: TRBV9
CDR3aa: ASRSTGTGMGEQF

j_gene: TRBJ1-2
v_gene: TRBV13
CDR3aa: ASSFGGRVVHGYT

j_gene: TRBJ2-1
v_gene: TRBV11-3
CDR3aa: ASSMAGQGAVNEQF

j_gene: TRBJ2-1
v_gene: TRBV6-5
CDR3aa: ASSYSNGFAYNEQF

j_gene: TRBJ1-1
v_gene: TRBV19
CDR3aa: ASSTGGNTEAF

j_gene: TRBJ2-2
v_gene: TRBV7-9
CDR3aa: ASSPGGDWGTGELF

j_gene: TRBJ2-7
v_gene: TRBV10-3
CDR3aa: AIRANRQAYEQY

j_gene: TRBJ1-2
v_gene: TRBV25-1
CDR3aa: ASSEGGQGVNYGYT

j_gene: TRBJ1-5
v_gene: TRBV28
CDR3aa: ASSLLDRGYVGQPQH

j_gene: TRBJ1-4
v_gene: TRBV6-1
CDR3aa: ASSEAGLQALLGKLF

j_gene: TRBJ1-6
v_gene: TRBV2
CDR3aa: ASSGGSYNSPLH

j_gene: TRBJ2-2
v_gene: TRBV30
CDR3aa: AWSVLGDRRRTTTWNTGELF